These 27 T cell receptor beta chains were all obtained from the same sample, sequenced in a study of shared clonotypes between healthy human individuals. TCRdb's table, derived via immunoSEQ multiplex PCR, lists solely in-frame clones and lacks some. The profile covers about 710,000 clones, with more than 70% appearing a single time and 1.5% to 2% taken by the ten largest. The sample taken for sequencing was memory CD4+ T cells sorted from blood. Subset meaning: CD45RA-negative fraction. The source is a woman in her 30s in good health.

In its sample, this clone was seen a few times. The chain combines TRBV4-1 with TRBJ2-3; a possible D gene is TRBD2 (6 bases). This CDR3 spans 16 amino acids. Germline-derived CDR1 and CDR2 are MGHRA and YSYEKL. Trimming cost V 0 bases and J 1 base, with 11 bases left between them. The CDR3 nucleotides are TGCGCCAGCAGCCAAGATCGAGCGGGCGGCACAGATACGCAGTATTTT. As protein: CASSQDRAGGTDTQYF.

CDR3 sequence (DNA): TGTGCCAGCAGCTTAATGGTAGCGGAGAACACCGGGGAGCTGTTTTTT. This gives the protein CASSLMVAENTGELFF. This chain connects TRBV7-6 to TRBJ2-2, with D maybe TRBD2 (6 bases). Germline-derived CDR1 and CDR2 are SGHVS and FNYEAQ. Trimming stripped 2 bases from V and 1 base from J, with 11 bases between. The CDR3 runs 16 residues.

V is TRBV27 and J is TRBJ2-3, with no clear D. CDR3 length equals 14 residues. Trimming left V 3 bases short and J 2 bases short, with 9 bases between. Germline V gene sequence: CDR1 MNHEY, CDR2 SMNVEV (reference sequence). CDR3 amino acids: CASSLRLSTDTQYF. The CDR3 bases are TGTGCCAGCAGTTTGCGACTTTCCACAGATACGCAGTATTTT.

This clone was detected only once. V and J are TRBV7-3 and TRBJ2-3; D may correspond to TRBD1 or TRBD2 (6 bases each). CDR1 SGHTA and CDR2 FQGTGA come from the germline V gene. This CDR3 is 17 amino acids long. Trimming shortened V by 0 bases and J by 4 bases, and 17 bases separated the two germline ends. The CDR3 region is CASSLTFGGLSADTQYF. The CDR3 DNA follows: TGTGCCAGCAGCTTAACGTTCGGGGGCCTCTCGGCAGATACGCAGTATTTT.

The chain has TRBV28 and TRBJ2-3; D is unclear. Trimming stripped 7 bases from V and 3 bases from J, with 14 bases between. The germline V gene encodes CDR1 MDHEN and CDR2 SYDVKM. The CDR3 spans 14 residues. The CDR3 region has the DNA TGTGCCAGCAACCCTCCGGGCCAAACAGATACGCAGTATTTT. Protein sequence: CASNPPGQTDTQYF.

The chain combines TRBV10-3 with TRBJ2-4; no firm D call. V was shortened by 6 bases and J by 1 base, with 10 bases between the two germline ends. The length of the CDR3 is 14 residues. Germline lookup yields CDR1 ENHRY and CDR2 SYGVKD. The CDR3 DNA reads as TGTGCCATCAGCGCGTCGGAGGCCAAAAACATTCAGTACTTC. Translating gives CAISASEAKNIQYF.

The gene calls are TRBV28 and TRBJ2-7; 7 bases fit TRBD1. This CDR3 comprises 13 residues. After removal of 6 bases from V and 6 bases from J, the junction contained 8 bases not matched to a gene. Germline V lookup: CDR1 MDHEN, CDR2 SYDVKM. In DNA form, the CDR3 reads TGTGCCAGCAGACAAGTGGACAGGAGCGAGCAGTACTTC. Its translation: CASRQVDRSEQYF. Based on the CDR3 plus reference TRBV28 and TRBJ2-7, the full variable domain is DVKVTQSSRYLVKRTGEKVFLECVQDMDHENMFWYRQDPGLGLRLIYFSYDVKMKEKGDIPEGYSVSREKKERFSLILESASTNQTSMYLCASRQVDRSEQYFGPGTRLTVT.

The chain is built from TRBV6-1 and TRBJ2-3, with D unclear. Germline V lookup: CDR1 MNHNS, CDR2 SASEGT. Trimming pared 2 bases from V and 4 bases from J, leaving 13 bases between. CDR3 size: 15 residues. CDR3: CASSESPLAADTQYF. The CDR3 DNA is TGTGCCAGCAGTGAATCCCCCCTTGCAGCAGATACGCAGTATTTT.

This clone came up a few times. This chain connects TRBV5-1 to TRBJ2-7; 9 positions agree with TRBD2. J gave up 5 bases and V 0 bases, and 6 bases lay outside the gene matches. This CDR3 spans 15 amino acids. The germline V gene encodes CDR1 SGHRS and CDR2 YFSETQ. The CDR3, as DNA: TGCGCCAGCAGCTTGGTGCGGGAGGGCCGACACGAGCAGTACTTC. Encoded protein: CASSLVREGRHEQYF.

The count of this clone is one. The CDR3: CASSEGAATDTQYF. The CDR3 nucleotides read TGTGCCAGCAGTGAAGGAGCAGCCACAGATACGCAGTATTTT. This chain connects TRBV2 to TRBJ2-3, with no clear D. The V gene lost 1 base and the J gene lost 2 bases, with 7 bases spanning the gap. In germline, CDR1 is SNHLY, CDR2 FYNNEI. The CDR3 sequence is 14 residues long.

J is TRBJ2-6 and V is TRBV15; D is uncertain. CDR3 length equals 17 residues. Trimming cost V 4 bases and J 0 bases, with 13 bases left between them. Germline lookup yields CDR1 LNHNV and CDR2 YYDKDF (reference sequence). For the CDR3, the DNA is TGTGCCACCAGCACCCCGACGGGTAGCTCTGGGGCCAACGTCCTGACTTTC. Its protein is CATSTPTGSSGANVLTF.

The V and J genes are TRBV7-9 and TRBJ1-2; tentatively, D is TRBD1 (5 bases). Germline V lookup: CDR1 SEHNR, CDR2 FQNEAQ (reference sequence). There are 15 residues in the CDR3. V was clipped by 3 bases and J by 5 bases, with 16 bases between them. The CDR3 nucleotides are TGTGCCAGCAGCTTGGGGGACGGAGAAGTTTATGGCTACACCTTC. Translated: CASSLGDGEVYGYTF.

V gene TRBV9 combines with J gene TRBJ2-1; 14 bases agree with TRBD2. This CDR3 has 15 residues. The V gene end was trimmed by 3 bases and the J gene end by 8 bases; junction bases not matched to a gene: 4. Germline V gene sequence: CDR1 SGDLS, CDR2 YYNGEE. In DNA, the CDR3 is TGTGCCAGCAGCGCGACTAGCGGGAGGGCCTATGAGCAGTTCTTC. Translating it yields CASSATSGRAYEQFF.

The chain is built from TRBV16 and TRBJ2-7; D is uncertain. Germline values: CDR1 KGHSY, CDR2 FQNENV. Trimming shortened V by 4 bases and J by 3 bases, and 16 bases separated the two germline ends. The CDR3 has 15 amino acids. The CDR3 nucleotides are TGTGCCAGCAGCCCAATGACGGATACATACTACGAGCAGTACTTC. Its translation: CASSPMTDTYYEQYF. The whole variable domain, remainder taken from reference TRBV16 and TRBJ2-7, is GEEVAQTPKHLVRGEGQKAKLYCAPIKGHSYVFWYQQVLKNEFKFLISFQNENVFDETGMPKERFSAKCLPNSPCSLEIQATKLEDSAVYFCASSPMTDTYYEQYFGPGTRLTVT.

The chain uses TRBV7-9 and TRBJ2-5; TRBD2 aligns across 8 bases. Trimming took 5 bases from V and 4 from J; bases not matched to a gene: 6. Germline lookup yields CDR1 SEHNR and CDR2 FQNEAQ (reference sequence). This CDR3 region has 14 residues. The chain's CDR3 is CASSLSGGRETQYF. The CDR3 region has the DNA TGTGCCAGCAGCCTGTCGGGGGGGCGAGAGACCCAGTACTTC.

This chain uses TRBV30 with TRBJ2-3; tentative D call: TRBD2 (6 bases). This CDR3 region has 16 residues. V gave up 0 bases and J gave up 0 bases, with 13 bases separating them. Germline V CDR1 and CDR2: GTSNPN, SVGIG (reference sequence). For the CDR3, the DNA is TGTGCCTGGAGTGTACGGCGGGACGCTAGCACAGATACGCAGTATTTT. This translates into CAWSVRRDASTDTQYF.

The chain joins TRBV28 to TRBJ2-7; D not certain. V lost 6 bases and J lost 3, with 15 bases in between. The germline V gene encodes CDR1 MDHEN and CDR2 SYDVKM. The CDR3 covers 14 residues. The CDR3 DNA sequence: TGTGCCAGCAGCCCCGGTGGAAAATTCTACGAGCAGTACTTC. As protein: CASSPGGKFYEQYF.

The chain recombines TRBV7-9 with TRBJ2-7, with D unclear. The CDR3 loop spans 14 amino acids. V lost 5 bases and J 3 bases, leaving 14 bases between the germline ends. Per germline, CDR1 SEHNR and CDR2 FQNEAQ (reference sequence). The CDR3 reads CASSPTADIYEQYF. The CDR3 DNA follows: TGTGCCAGCAGCCCTACCGCCGACATCTACGAGCAGTACTTC.

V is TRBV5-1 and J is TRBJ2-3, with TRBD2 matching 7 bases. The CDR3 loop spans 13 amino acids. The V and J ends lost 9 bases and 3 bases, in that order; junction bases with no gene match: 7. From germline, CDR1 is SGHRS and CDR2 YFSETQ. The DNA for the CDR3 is TGCGCCACCCGGGGCGGGAGTACAGATACGCAGTATTTT. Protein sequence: CATRGGSTDTQYF.

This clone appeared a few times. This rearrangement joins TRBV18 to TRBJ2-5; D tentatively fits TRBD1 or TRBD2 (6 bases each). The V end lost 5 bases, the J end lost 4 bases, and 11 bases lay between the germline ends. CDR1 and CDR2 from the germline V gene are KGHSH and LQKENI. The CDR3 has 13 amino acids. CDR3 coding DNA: TGTGCCAGCTCATCTGGAGGGGGAGAGACCCAGTACTTC. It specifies CASSSGGGETQYF.

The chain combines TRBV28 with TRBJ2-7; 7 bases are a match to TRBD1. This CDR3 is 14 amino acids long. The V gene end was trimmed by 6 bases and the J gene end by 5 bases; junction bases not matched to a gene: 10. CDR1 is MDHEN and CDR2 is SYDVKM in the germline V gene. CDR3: CASSNSDRPDEQYF. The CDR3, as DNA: TGTGCCAGCAGCAATTCGGACAGGCCAGACGAGCAGTACTTC.

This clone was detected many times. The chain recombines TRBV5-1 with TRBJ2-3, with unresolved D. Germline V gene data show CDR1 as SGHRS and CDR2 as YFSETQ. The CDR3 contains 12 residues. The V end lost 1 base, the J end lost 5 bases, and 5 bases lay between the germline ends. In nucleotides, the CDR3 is TGCGCCAGCAGCTTGTTCGGAGATACGCAGTATTTT. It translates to CASSLFGDTQYF.

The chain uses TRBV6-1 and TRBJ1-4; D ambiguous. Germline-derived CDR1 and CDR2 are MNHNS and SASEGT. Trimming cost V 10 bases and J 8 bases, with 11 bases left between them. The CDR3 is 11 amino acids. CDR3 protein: CATTNTEKLFF. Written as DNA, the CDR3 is TGTGCCACGACTAATACCGAAAAACTGTTTTTT.

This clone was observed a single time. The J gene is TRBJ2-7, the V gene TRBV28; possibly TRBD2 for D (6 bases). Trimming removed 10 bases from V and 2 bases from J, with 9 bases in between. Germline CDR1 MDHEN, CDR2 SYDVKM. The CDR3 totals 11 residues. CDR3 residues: CATPGAYEQYF. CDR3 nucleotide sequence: TGTGCCACCCCGGGGGCCTACGAGCAGTACTTC.

CDR3 DNA: TGCGCCAGCAGCCAACCAGTTCGGGGACTGAAGAACGAGCAGTACTTC. It yields the protein CASSQPVRGLKNEQYF. The chain carries TRBV4-1 and TRBJ2-7, with D possibly TRBD2 on 6 matching bases. The germline gives CDR1 MGHRA, CDR2 YSYEKL. Trimming stripped 2 bases from V and 5 bases from J, with 19 bases between. There are 16 residues in the CDR3.

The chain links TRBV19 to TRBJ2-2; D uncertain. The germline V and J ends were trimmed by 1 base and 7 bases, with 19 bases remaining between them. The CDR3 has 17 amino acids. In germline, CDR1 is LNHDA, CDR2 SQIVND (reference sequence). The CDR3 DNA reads TGTGCCAGTAGTATAGTGGGAAGACCCGAACTGGGCGGGGAGCTGTTTTTT. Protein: CASSIVGRPELGGELFF.

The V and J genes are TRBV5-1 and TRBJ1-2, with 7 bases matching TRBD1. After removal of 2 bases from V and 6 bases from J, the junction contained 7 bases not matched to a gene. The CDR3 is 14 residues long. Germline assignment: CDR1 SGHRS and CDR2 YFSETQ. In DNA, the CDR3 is TGCGCCAGCAGCTTTTGGGACAGAAGTGATGGCTACACCTTC. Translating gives CASSFWDRSDGYTF.